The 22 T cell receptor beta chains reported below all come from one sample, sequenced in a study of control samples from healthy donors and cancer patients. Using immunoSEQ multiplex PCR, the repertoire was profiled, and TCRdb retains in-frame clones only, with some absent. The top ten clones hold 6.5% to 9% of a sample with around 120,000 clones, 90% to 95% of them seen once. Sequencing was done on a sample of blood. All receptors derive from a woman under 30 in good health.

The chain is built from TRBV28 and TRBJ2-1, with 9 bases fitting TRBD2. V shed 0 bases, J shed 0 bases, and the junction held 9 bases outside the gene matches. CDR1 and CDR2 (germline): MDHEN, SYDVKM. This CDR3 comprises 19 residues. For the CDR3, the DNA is TGTGCCAGCAGTTTATGGGGACGGAGAGCGGGAGGCTCCTACAATGAGCAGTTCTTC. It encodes CASSLWGRRAGGSYNEQFF.

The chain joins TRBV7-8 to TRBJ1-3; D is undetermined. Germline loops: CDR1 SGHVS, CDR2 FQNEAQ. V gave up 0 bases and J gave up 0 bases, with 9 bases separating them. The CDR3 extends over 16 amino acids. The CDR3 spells CASSLARPGSGNTIYF. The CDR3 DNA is TGTGCCAGCAGCTTAGCGCGTCCAGGCTCTGGAAACACCATATATTTT. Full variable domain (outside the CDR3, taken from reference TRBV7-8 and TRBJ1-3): GAGVSQSPRYKVAKRGQDVALRCDPISGHVSLFWYQQALGQGPEFLTYFQNEAQLDKSGLPSDRFFAERPEGSVSTLKIQRTQQEDSAVYLCASSLARPGSGNTIYFGEGSWLTVV.

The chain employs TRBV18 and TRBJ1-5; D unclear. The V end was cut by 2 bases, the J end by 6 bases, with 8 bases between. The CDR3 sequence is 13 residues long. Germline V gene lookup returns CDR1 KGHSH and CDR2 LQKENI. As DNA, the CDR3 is TGTGCCAGCTCACCAGGGGTCGCTCAGCCCCAGCATTTT. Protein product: CASSPGVAQPQHF.

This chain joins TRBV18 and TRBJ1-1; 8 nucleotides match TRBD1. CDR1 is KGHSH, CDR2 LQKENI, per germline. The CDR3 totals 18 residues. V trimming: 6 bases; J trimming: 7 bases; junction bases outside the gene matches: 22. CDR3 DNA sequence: TGTGCCAGCTCGCTACGCGGACAGGGCAACCCAGGGGGAGGTGAAGCTTTCTTT. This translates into CASSLRGQGNPGGGEAFF.

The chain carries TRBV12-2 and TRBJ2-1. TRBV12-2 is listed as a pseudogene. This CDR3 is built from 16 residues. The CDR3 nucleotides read TGTGCAAGTCACGCCGGGCTAACGGTCTCCTACAATGAGCAGTTCTTC. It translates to CASHAGLTVSYNEQFF.

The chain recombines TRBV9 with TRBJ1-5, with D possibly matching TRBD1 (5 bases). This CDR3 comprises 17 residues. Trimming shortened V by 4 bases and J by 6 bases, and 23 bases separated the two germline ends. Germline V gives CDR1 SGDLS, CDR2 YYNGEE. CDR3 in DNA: TGTGCCAGCAGCCCGAGCCCGACAGTTGGCGGGGGTCAGCCCCAGCATTTT. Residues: CASSPSPTVGGGQPQHF.

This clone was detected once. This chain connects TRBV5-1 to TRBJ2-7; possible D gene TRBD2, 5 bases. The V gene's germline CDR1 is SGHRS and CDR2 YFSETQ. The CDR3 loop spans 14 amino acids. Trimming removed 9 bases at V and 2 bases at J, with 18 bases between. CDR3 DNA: TGCGCCATCATAAAGGGAGACAATCCCTACGAGCAGTACTTC. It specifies CAIIKGDNPYEQYF.

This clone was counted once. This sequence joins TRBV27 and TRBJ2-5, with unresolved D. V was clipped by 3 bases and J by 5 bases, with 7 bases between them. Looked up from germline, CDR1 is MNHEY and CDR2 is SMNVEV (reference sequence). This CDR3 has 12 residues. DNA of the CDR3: TGTGCCAGCAGTTTGGTAGGGGAGACCCAGTACTTC. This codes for CASSLVGETQYF.

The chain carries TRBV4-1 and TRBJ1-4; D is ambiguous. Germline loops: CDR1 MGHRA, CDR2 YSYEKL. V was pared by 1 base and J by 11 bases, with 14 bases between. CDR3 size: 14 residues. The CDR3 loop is CASSQVVLGRKLFF. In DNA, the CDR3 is TGCGCCAGCAGCCAAGTGGTCTTGGGGAGGAAACTGTTTTTT.

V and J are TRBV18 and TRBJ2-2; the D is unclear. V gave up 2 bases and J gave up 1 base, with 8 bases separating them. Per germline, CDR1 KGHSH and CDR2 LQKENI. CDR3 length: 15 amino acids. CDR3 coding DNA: TGTGCCAGCTCACCAACTCTTGGGAACACCGGGGAGCTGTTTTTT. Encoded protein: CASSPTLGNTGELFF. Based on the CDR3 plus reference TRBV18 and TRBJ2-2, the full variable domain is NAGVMQNPRHLVRRRGQEARLRCSPMKGHSHVYWYRQLPEEGLKFMVYLQKENIIDESGMPKERFSAEFPKEGPSILRIQQVVRGDSAAYFCASSPTLGNTGELFFGEGSRLTVL.

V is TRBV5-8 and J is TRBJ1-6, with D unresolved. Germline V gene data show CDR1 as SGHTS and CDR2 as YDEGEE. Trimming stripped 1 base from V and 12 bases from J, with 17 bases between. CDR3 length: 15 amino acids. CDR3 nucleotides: TGTGCCAGCAGCTTGCGGGAACGAACCCTCGGACCCCTCCACTTT. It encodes CASSLRERTLGPLHF.

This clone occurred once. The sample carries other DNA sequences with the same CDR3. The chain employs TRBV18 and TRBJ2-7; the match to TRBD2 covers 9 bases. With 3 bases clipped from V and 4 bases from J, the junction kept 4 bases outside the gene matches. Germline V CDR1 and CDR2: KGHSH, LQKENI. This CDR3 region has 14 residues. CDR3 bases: TGTGCCAGCTCACCGGGACTAGCAGGGTACGAGCAGTACTTC. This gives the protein CASSPGLAGYEQYF.

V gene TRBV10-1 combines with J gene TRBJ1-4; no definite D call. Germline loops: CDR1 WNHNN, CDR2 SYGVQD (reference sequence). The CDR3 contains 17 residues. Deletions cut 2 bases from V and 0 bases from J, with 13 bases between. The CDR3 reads CASSEGRKAPTNEKLFF. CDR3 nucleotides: TGCGCCAGCAGTGAGGGGAGGAAGGCGCCAACTAATGAAAAACTGTTTTTT.

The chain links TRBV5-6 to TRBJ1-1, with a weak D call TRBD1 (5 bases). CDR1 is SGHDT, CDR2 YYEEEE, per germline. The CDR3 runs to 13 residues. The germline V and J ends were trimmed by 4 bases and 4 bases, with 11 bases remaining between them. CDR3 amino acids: CASSTGTFTEAFF. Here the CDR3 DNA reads TGTGCCAGCAGCACAGGTACGTTCACTGAAGCTTTCTTT.

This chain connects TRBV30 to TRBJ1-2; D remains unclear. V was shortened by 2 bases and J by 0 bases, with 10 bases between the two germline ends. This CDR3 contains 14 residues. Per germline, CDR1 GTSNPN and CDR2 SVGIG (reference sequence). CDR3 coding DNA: TGTGCCTGGAGTATGCGAAGGGCTAACTATGGCTACACCTTC. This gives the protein CAWSMRRANYGYTF.

CDR3 DNA sequence: TGTGCCAGCAGTCTTCGGGGGGTAATCTCCTACGAGCAGTACTTC. The encoded protein is CASSLRGVISYEQYF. This rearrangement joins TRBV3-1 (or the pseudogene TRBV3-2) to TRBJ2-7; 7 bases agree with TRBD2. The CDR3 is made up of 15 amino acids. CDR1 LGHDT and CDR2 YNNKEL come from the germline V gene (reference sequence). The ends lost 6 bases at V and 0 bases at J; junction bases unmatched: 8.

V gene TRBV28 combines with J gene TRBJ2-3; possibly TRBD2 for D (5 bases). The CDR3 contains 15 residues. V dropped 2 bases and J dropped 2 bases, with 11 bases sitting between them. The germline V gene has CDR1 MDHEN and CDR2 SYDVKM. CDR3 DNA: TGTGCCAGCAGTTTAGGGTGGGAGACCACAGATACGCAGTATTTT. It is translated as CASSLGWETTDTQYF. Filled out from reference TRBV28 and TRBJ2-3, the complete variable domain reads DVKVTQSSRYLVKRTGEKVFLECVQDMDHENMFWYRQDPGLGLRLIYFSYDVKMKEKGDIPEGYSVSREKKERFSLILESASTNQTSMYLCASSLGWETTDTQYFGPGTRLTVL.

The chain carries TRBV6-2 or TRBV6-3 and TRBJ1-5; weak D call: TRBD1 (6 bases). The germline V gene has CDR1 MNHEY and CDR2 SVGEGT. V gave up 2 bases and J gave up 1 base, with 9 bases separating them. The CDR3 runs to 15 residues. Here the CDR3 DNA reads TGTGCCAGCAGTTACGTGCAGGGGAGCAATCAGCCCCAGCATTTT. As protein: CASSYVQGSNQPQHF.

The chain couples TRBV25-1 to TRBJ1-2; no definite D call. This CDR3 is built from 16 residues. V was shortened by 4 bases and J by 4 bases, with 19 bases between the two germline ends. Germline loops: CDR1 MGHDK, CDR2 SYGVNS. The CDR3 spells CASSGGLFGRSYGYTF. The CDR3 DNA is TGTGCCAGCAGTGGGGGTCTATTCGGGCGTAGCTATGGCTACACCTTC.

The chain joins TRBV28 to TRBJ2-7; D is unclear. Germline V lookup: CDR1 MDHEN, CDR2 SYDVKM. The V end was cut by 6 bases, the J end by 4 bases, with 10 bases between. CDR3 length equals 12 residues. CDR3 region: CASSPVGYEQYF. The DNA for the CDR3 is TGTGCCAGCAGCCCTGTGGGGTACGAGCAGTACTTC.

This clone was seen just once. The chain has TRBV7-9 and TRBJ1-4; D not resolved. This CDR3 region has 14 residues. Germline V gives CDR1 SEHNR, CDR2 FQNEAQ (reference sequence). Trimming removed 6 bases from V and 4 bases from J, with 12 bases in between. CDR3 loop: CASSPGENNEKLFF. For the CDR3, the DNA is TGTGCCAGCAGTCCAGGAGAAAATAATGAAAAACTGTTTTTT.

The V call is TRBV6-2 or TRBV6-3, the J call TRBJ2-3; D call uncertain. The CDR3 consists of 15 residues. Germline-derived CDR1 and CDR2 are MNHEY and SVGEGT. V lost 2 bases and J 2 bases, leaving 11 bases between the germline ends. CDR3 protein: CASSYRGLDTDTQYF. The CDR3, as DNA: TGTGCCAGCAGTTACCGCGGTCTTGACACAGATACGCAGTATTTT.